What follows are 6 T cell receptor beta chains derived from one specimen sequenced in a study of blood T cells in healthy people across ages. With a J-beta primer mix and a sample-barcoded 5' primer, a second PCR ran roughly 6 to 11 cycles. TCRdb analysed the 5' RACE reads with MiXCR anew, one entry per CDR3 protein. The sample contains 550,000 to 800,000 distinct CDR3 sequences, 20% to 25% of which appear only once. The source material was blood. These receptors were obtained from an older man in good health.

This clonotype was found a few times. The V call is TRBV7-2, the J call TRBJ2-5, with D possibly matching TRBD2 (5 bases). The end of the DNA aligns better with TRBJ2-1, so the J call may be wrong. The CDR3 length is 17 residues. CDR1 and CDR2 (germline): SGHTA, FQGNSA. This CDR3 is CASSLGVWLARPSEQFF. The CDR3 nucleotides are TGTGCCAGCAGCTTAGGGGTGTGGCTAGCCAGGCCCAGTGAGCAGTTCTTC.

CDR3 nucleotide sequence: TGTGCCAGCAGCTTAGGTGTCAGGGGCTACGAGCAGTACTTC. This encodes CASSLGVRGYEQYF. The chain joins TRBV7-8 to TRBJ2-5; D is possibly TRBD1 (6 bases). Judging by the DNA end, TRBJ2-7 fits better; the J call may be wrong. Germline CDR1 reads SGHVS; CDR2 reads FQNEAQ. The CDR3 length is 14 residues.

The rearrangement uses TRBV6-1 and TRBJ2-1; 8 bases line up with TRBD1. Looked up from germline, CDR1 is MNHNS and CDR2 is SASEGT. This CDR3 comprises 14 residues. Trimming cost V 9 bases and J 5 bases; bases outside gene matches: 9. CDR3 loop: CASQPGQANNEQFF. DNA of the CDR3: TGTGCCAGTCAACCGGGACAGGCGAACAATGAGCAGTTCTTC.

This clonotype was observed a few times. The J gene is TRBJ1-6, the V gene TRBV28; D is ambiguous. Germline CDR1 reads MDHEN; CDR2 reads SYDVKM. There are 14 residues in the CDR3. Trimming removed 8 bases from V and 4 bases from J, with 12 bases in between. The DNA of the CDR3 is TGTGCCAGCGGAAACTCCCCTTATAATTCACCCCTCCACTTT. Protein: CASGNSPYNSPLHF.

Ten or more counts support this clonotype. J is TRBJ2-7 and V is TRBV19; 7 bases agree with TRBD2. This CDR3 is 14 amino acids long. The germline V gene has CDR1 LNHDA and CDR2 SQIVND (reference sequence). The J segment lost 3 bases and the V segment lost 5 bases, leaving 7 bases of the junction unmatched. This CDR3 reads CASSPRLARYEQYF. DNA of the CDR3: TGTGCCAGTAGTCCAAGACTAGCACGCTACGAGCAGTACTTC.

The chain is built from TRBV7-8 and TRBJ2-2, with D perhaps matching TRBD2 (7 bases). The CDR3 is 17 amino acids. V was trimmed by 1 base and J by 0 bases, leaving 12 bases between them. CDR1 SGHVS and CDR2 FQNEAQ come from the germline V gene. CDR3 residues: CASSLEGGGANTGELFF. The DNA for the CDR3 is TGTGCCAGCAGCTTAGAGGGCGGGGGCGCGAACACCGGGGAGCTGTTTTTT.